The 21 T cell receptor beta chains listed next were all sequenced from one sample in a study of cytomegalovirus exposure and HLA in healthy donors. PCR was performed using 60 Vbeta and 13 Jbeta primers. Produced via immunoSEQ multiplex PCR; TCRdb's table is partial and in-frame only. The sample includes 200,000 or so clones, roughly 84% of them seen just once. Material: PBMCs. Receptors were obtained from a girl less than two years old in good health and CMV-seronegative.

Only one count was recorded for this clone. The V and J genes are TRBV2 and TRBJ2-7, with D perhaps matching TRBD2 (6 bases). CDR3 length: 12 amino acids. The ends were cut back, 7 bases at V and 4 bases at J, with 11 bases in the middle. The germline V gene has CDR1 SNHLY and CDR2 FYNNEI. This CDR3 is CASNREWYEQYF. CDR3 nucleotide sequence: TGTGCCAGCAATCGGGAGTGGTACGAGCAGTACTTC.

This clone was observed a single time. The chain combines TRBV6-5 with TRBJ1-2; 8 bases are shared with TRBD1. V was pared by 0 bases and J by 8 bases, with 2 bases of the junction left unmatched. The CDR3 extends over 13 amino acids. CDR1 and CDR2 (germline): MNHEY, SVGAGI. CDR3 DNA: TGTGCCAGCAGTTACTCGACAGGGGAAGGCTACACCTTC. Protein: CASSYSTGEGYTF.

This chain uses TRBV4-1 with TRBJ1-1; tentatively, D is TRBD1 (5 bases). This CDR3 is built from 14 residues. Germline assignment: CDR1 MGHRA and CDR2 YSYEKL. V was shortened by 0 bases and J by 5 bases, with 10 bases between the two germline ends. CDR3 coding DNA: TGCGCCAGCAGCCAAGAAAGTGGGGGGACTGAAGCTTTCTTT. Protein sequence: CASSQESGGTEAFF.

The chain uses TRBV30 and TRBJ2-1, with D possibly being TRBD2 (5 bases). With 3 bases removed from V and 7 bases from J, the gap between germline ends came to 16 bases. Germline V CDR1 and CDR2: GTSNPN, SVGIG (reference sequence). The CDR3 length is 14 residues. CDR3 sequence reads: CAWRAPGIGNEQFF. The CDR3 bases are TGTGCCTGGAGAGCCCCGGGGATTGGGAATGAGCAGTTCTTC.

The chain recombines TRBV4-2 with TRBJ1-2; TRBD1 agrees at 9 bases. Germline V CDR1 and CDR2: LGHNA, YNFKEQ. The CDR3 is 14 amino acids. V was pared by 0 bases and J by 8 bases, with 4 bases of the junction left unmatched. The CDR3 protein is CASSQDATGGGYTF. CDR3 DNA sequence: TGTGCCAGCAGCCAAGATGCGACAGGGGGAGGCTACACCTTC.

V and J are TRBV6-6 and TRBJ1-2; 10 positions agree with TRBD1. The CDR3 totals 16 residues. J was trimmed by 3 bases and V by 0 bases; bases with no gene match: 4. CDR1 and CDR2 (germline): MNHNY, SVGAGI (reference sequence). In DNA, the CDR3 is TGTGCCAGCAGTTACTCTAAGGACAGGGGGGACTATGGCTACACCTTC. This gives the protein CASSYSKDRGDYGYTF.

This rearrangement joins TRBV13 to TRBJ2-5; D is perhaps TRBD1 (6 bases). CDR3 length: 14 amino acids. Trimming took off 5 bases at V and 1 base at J, with 11 bases between the two ends. The germline V gene has CDR1 PRHDT and CDR2 FYEKMQ (reference sequence). CDR3: CASSRRTVQETQYF. CDR3 nucleotide sequence: TGTGCCAGCAGCCGGAGGACAGTCCAAGAGACCCAGTACTTC.

The genes are TRBV5-4 and TRBJ2-1, with 14 bases matching TRBD2. The CDR3 totals 16 residues. Germline lookup yields CDR1 SGHNT and CDR2 YYREEE (reference sequence). V gave up 0 bases and J gave up 9 bases; unmatched junction bases: 5. CDR3 coding DNA: TGTGCCAGCAGCTTGGCGGGACTAGCGGGGGCCGGTGAGCAGTTCTTC. This translates into CASSLAGLAGAGEQFF.

In this sample, this clone turned up a few times. V gene TRBV7-9 combines with J gene TRBJ2-7, with TRBD1 as a possible D gene (6 bases). V gave up 1 base and J gave up 2 bases, with 12 bases separating them. CDR1 is SEHNR, CDR2 FQNEAQ, per germline (reference sequence). The CDR3 consists of 15 residues. CDR3 in DNA: TGTGCCAGCAGCTTAGGTTCGGGACAAGCCTACGAGCAGTACTTC. It translates to CASSLGSGQAYEQYF.

The chain combines TRBV13 with TRBJ2-3; TRBD2 agrees at 10 bases. The J segment lost 0 bases and the V segment lost 0 bases, leaving 3 bases of the junction unmatched. The CDR3 runs to 17 residues. In germline, CDR1 is PRHDT, CDR2 FYEKMQ (reference sequence). CDR3 sequence: CASSLGGLANSTDTQYF. In DNA form, the CDR3 reads TGTGCCAGCAGCTTAGGGGGACTAGCGAATAGCACAGATACGCAGTATTTT. Full variable domain (rest looked up from reference TRBV13 and TRBJ2-3): AAGVIQSPRHLIKEKRETATLKCYPIPRHDTVYWYQQGPGQDPQFLISFYEKMQSDKGSIPDRFSAQQFSDYHSELNMSSLELGDSALYFCASSLGGLANSTDTQYFGPGTRLTVL.

J is TRBJ2-2 and V is TRBV11-3, with TRBD1 matching over 7 bases. This CDR3 has 15 amino acids. Germline V gene data show CDR1 as SGHNT and CDR2 as YENEEA. The V and J ends lost 5 bases and 7 bases, in that order; junction bases with no gene match: 10. The CDR3 loop reads CASSPGTVLFGELFF. In DNA form, the CDR3 reads TGTGCCAGCAGCCCCGGGACAGTTCTTTTCGGGGAGCTGTTTTTT.

The chain is built from TRBV9 and TRBJ2-1; TRBD1 matches at 7 bases. In germline, CDR1 is SGDLS, CDR2 YYNGEE. The CDR3 is made up of 15 amino acids. V lost 0 bases, J lost 2 bases, and 2 bases stayed unmatched. The CDR3 bases are TGTGCCAGCAGCGTAGGGACAGGCCCCTACAATGAGCAGTTCTTC. Protein sequence: CASSVGTGPYNEQFF.

This clone appeared a single time. The chain joins TRBV29-1 to TRBJ1-1, with 7 nucleotides matching TRBD1. There are 15 residues in the CDR3. V shed 4 bases, J shed 2 bases, and the junction held 10 bases outside the gene matches. Germline V CDR1 and CDR2: SQVTM, ANQGSEA. The DNA of the CDR3 is TGCAGCGTTGTTTATAGGGGGCCCTTAAACACTGAAGCTTTCTTT. Amino acids: CSVVYRGPLNTEAFF.

The chain is built from TRBV7-2 and TRBJ2-7, with D maybe TRBD2 (6 bases). Germline-derived CDR1 and CDR2 are SGHTA and FQGNSA. The CDR3 sequence is 15 residues long. V lost 5 bases to trimming and J lost 0 bases, with 14 bases between them. CDR3 residues: CASSRGSVGSYEQYF. For the CDR3, the DNA is TGTGCCAGCAGCCGGGGGTCGGTGGGCTCCTACGAGCAGTACTTC.

This sequence joins TRBV5-1 and TRBJ2-6, with D possibly matching TRBD1 (5 bases). The CDR3 loop spans 17 amino acids. The V gene lost 0 bases and the J gene lost 2 bases, with 12 bases spanning the gap. From germline, CDR1 is SGHRS and CDR2 YFSETQ. The DNA for the CDR3 is TGCGCCAGCAGCTTGGATCAGGGTAGGACTGGGGCCAACGTCCTGACTTTC. Translation: CASSLDQGRTGANVLTF.

This sequence joins TRBV5-8 and TRBJ2-5; 13 bases map to TRBD2. Per the germline V gene, CDR1 is SGHTS and CDR2 is YDEGEE. V shed 2 bases and J 1 base; nucleotides not matched to a gene: 11. The CDR3 sequence is 19 residues long. For the CDR3, the DNA is TGTGCCAGCAGCTTCCTTCTTGGACTAGCGGGAGCAACCCAAGAGACCCAGTACTTC. This encodes CASSFLLGLAGATQETQYF.

The DNA for the CDR3 is TGTGCCAGCAGCTTCTACCGTACACTAGCGGGAGGGAACAATGAGCAGTTCTTC. Translating gives CASSFYRTLAGGNNEQFF. The gene calls are TRBV7-2 and TRBJ2-1, with 13 bases lining up with TRBD2. CDR3 size: 18 residues. With V trimmed by 3 bases and J by 5 bases, 10 bases remained unmatched. Germline V gene data show CDR1 as SGHTA and CDR2 as FQGNSA.

A few counts support this clone. The rearrangement links TRBV11-1 to TRBJ2-1; TRBD1 agrees at 8 bases. V trimming: 2 bases; J trimming: 5 bases; junction bases outside the gene matches: 8. In germline, CDR1 is SGHAT, CDR2 FQDESV (reference sequence). CDR3 size: 16 residues. Written as DNA, the CDR3 is TGTGCCAGCAGCTTACGACCTGGGACAGGTGACAATGAGCAGTTCTTC. Protein sequence: CASSLRPGTGDNEQFF.

The chain couples TRBV6-5 to TRBJ2-3, with 14 bases lining up with TRBD2. Germline values: CDR1 MNHEY, CDR2 SVGAGI. The CDR3 covers 16 residues. Losses at the gene ends were 4 bases for V and 8 bases for J; bases not matched to a gene: 8. As DNA, the CDR3 is TGTGCCAGCAGTTCGGGGACTAGCGGGAGCTTGTTTACGCAGTATTTT. Its translation is CASSSGTSGSLFTQYF.

V and J are TRBV9 and TRBJ1-5; D gene ambiguous. CDR3 length equals 17 residues. From germline, CDR1 is SGDLS and CDR2 YYNGEE. Trimming cost V 3 bases and J 5 bases, with 21 bases left between them. The DNA of the CDR3 is TGTGCCAGCAGCGGGGGATCTTGGGAACTGAGGGATCAGCCCCAGCATTTT. Protein: CASSGGSWELRDQPQHF.

This clone has just one count. The DNA for the CDR3 is TGTGCCAGCAGTGTCTATGACGGGAACAACTATGGCTACACCTTC. Protein: CASSVYDGNNYGYTF. The chain employs TRBV6-1 and TRBJ1-2; unclear D gene. Between the trimmed V and J ends, which lost 4 bases and 2 bases, there was a span of 14 bases. This CDR3 spans 15 amino acids. Germline CDR1 and CDR2: MNHNS and SASEGT.